This TCR beta chain was retrieved from a study of long-term antiretroviral therapy in people with HIV. About this clone: The target antigen is unknown.

An immunoSEQ assay, version v3.0, was performed at survey level. Measured with immunoSEQ multiplex PCR; TCRdb has only the in-frame clones, and not every one. The sample consists of about 16,000 clones, roughly 80% of them appearing once. CDR3 size: 12 residues. The V gene lost 8 bases and the J gene lost 0 bases, with 7 bases spanning the gap. In germline, CDR1 is MNHNS, CDR2 SASEGT. General study findings and limits: The clones with expansion before ART were dominant in the repertoire at all time points.

This material consisted of unsorted PBMCs, taken less than 1.3 years before starting antiretroviral therapy. The chain carries TRBV6-1 and TRBJ1-1; no clear D. The source of this sequence is a man aged 25 to 40 with HIV. The CDR3 here is CASAVLNTEAFF. The CDR3 DNA reads TGTGCCAGCGCAGTGCTGAACACTGAAGCTTTCTTT.